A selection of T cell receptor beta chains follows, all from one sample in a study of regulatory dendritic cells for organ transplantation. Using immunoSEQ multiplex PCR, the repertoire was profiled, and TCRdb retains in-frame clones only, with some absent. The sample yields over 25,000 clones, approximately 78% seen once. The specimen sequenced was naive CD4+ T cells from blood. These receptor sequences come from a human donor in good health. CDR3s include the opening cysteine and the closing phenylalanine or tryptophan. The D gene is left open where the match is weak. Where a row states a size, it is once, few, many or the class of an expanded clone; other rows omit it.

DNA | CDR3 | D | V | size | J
TGTGCCAGCAGCTTTGGCGGTGTATTGACAGATACGCAGTATTTT | CASSFGGVLTDTQYF | - | TRBV7-9 | - | TRBJ2-3
TGTGCCAGCAGCCTTACAATAGCCAAAAACATTCAGTACTTC | CASSLTIAKNIQYF | - | TRBV7-9 | few | TRBJ2-4
TGCGCCAGCAGCGCACAACAGGGGCACACTGAAGCTTTCTTT | CASSAQQGHTEAFF | TRBD1 | TRBV5-1 | once | TRBJ1-1
TGTGCCAGCAGCTTGCGACAGGCCACAGATACGCAGTATTTT | CASSLRQATDTQYF | - | TRBV5-8 | - | TRBJ2-3
TGTGCCAGCTCACCAGAGGACAGGGGAGGGGCCAACGTCCTGACTTTC | CASSPEDRGGANVLTF | TRBD1 | TRBV18 | - | TRBJ2-6
TGTGCCAGCAGCTTAAGGGGTCGTTCCGGGGAGCTGTTTTTT | CASSLRGRSGELFF | - | TRBV11-2 | once | TRBJ2-2
TGTGCCAGTAGTATAGATCTGGGGGCTGGATCATATGGCTACACCTTC | CASSIDLGAGSYGYTF | - | TRBV19 | - | TRBJ1-2
TGTGCCAGTAGTACGGACAACCTGGACCTCCTGCCCCAGCATTTT | CASSTDNLDLLPQHF | - | TRBV19 | - | TRBJ1-5
TGTGCCTGGAGTACAGGGAGGGAAGAGGGAGATGGCTACACCTTC | CAWSTGREEGDGYTF | - | TRBV30 | - | TRBJ1-2
TGTGCCAGCAGTAGGAACAGGGAAACGAATGGCTACACCTTC | CASSRNRETNGYTF | - | TRBV27 | - | TRBJ1-2
TGTGCCAGCAGTCTCCGACAGGGCCCATATGGCTACACCTTC | CASSLRQGPYGYTF | TRBD1 | TRBV27 | once | TRBJ1-2
TGCGCCAGCAGCCGCGGGTCAGGACAGCCCACAGATACGCAGTATTTT | CASSRGSGQPTDTQYF | - | TRBV5-1 | once | TRBJ2-3
TGTGCCAGCAGCCCGGACCCGGGAGACACTGAAGCTTTCTTT | CASSPDPGDTEAFF | - | TRBV4-2 | - | TRBJ1-1